The clone carrying this T cell receptor beta chain was seen a few times. Its matching antigen is unknown. These data come from a study of graft-versus-host responses after intestinal transplantation. Study results and limitations: GvH clones surfaced in recipient marrow, some emerging earlier in ileum or blood.

TCRdb's copy holds only in-frame clones and misses some; the assay was immunoSEQ multiplex PCR. Of some 14,000 clones in the sample, 70% are singletons; the top ten hold 20% to 30%. Graft material was processed, releasing intraepithelial and lamina propria lymphocytes. The CDR3 extends over 15 amino acids. Germline loops: CDR1 SGDLS, CDR2 YYNGEE. The V gene lost 0 bases and the J gene lost 4 bases, with 13 bases spanning the gap. The sequence was obtained from a human patient who received an intestinal transplant, so some T cells may come from the graft donor. Specimen: ileum tissue, collected approximately 690 days after intestinal transplantation. The V and J genes are TRBV9 and TRBJ1-2, with D maybe TRBD1 (6 bases). CDR3 bases: TGTGCCAGCAGCGTAGGGGGAGGGGGTAGCTATGGCTACACCTTC. Protein: CASSVGGGGSYGYTF. The variable domain in full, with the rest retrieved from reference TRBV9 and TRBJ1-2, is DSGVTQTPKHLITATGQRVTLRCSPRSGDLSVYWYQQSLDQGLQFLIQYYNGEERAKGNILERFSAQQFPDLHSELNLSSLELGDSALYFCASSVGGGGSYGYTFGSGTRLTVV.